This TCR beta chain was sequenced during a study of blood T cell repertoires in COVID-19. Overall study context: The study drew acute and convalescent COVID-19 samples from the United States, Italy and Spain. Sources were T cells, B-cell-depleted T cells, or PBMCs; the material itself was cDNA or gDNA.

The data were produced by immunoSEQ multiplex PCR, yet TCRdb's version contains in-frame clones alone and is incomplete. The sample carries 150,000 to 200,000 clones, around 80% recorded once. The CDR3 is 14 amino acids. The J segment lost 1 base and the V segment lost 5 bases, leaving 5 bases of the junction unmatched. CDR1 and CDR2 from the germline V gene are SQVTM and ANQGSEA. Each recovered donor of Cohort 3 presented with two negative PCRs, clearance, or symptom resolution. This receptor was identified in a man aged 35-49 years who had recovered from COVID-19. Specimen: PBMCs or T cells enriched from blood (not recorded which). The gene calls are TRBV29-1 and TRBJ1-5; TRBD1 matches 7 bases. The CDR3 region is CSVSDRASNQPQHF. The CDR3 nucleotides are TGCAGCGTTTCCGACAGGGCAAGCAATCAGCCCCAGCATTTT. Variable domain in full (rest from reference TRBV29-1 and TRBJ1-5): SAVISQKPSRDICQRGTSLTIQCQVDSQVTMMFWYRQQPGQSLTLIATANQGSEATYESGFVIDKFPISRPNLTFSTLTVSNMSPEDSSIYLCSVSDRASNQPQHFGDGTRLSIL.